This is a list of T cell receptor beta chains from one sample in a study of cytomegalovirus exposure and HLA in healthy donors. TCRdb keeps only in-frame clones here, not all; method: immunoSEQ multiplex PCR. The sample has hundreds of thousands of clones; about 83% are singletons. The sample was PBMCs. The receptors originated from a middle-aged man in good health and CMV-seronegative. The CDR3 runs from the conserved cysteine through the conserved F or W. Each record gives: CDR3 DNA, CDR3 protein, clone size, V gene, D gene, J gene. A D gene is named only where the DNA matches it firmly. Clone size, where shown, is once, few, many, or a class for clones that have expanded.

CDR3 DNA: TGTGCCAGCAACCGGCTACAGGGGGAATATAATTCACCCCTCCACTTT; CDR3 protein: CASNRLQGEYNSPLHF; clone size: -; V gene: TRBV7-9; D gene: TRBD1; J gene: TRBJ1-6
CDR3 DNA: TGTGCCAGCAGTGATTATAGCAATCAGCCCCAGCATTTT; CDR3 protein: CASSDYSNQPQHF; clone size: -; V gene: TRBV6-1; D gene: -; J gene: TRBJ1-5
CDR3 DNA: TGTGCCAGCAGGGCGGGACTAGCGGGCTACAATGAGCAGTTCTTC; CDR3 protein: CASRAGLAGYNEQFF; clone size: -; V gene: TRBV7-6; D gene: TRBD2; J gene: TRBJ2-1
CDR3 DNA: TGTGCCAGCAGCCAGACTAGCGGGGGCAACGGTGAGCAGTTCTTC; CDR3 protein: CASSQTSGGNGEQFF; clone size: few; V gene: TRBV11-1; D gene: TRBD2; J gene: TRBJ2-1
CDR3 DNA: TGCGCCAGCAGCTTGGGAGGAGCGGGAGTCATCACAGATACGCAGTATTTT; CDR3 protein: CASSLGGAGVITDTQYF; clone size: -; V gene: TRBV5-1; D gene: TRBD2; J gene: TRBJ2-3
CDR3 DNA: TGTGCCAGCAGGAAGCGGGGGGGCGGTAGAGATACGCAGTATTTT; CDR3 protein: CASRKRGGGRDTQYF; clone size: -; V gene: TRBV6-5; D gene: TRBD2; J gene: TRBJ2-3
CDR3 DNA: TGTGCCAGCTCACCTCCGGGACAGCAGAACACTGAAGCTTTCTTT; CDR3 protein: CASSPPGQQNTEAFF; clone size: -; V gene: TRBV18; D gene: TRBD1; J gene: TRBJ1-1
CDR3 DNA: TGTTCCAGCAGCTCCGGGACAGCCAGTTTCAACACTGAAGCTTTCTTT; CDR3 protein: CSSSSGTASFNTEAFF; clone size: -; V gene: TRBV7-9; D gene: TRBD1; J gene: TRBJ1-1
CDR3 DNA: TGTGCCAGCAGCTGGCGTAAAACTAGCGGGGACCAAGAGACCCAGTACTTC; CDR3 protein: CASSWRKTSGDQETQYF; clone size: -; V gene: TRBV11-2; D gene: TRBD2; J gene: TRBJ2-5
CDR3 DNA: TGTGCCAGCAGTGTTGGCAGGGCCGGGGAGCTGTTTTTT; CDR3 protein: CASSVGRAGELFF; clone size: -; V gene: TRBV2; D gene: -; J gene: TRBJ2-2
CDR3 DNA: TGTGCCAGCAGCCCGGACATCATGAACACTGAAGCTTTCTTT; CDR3 protein: CASSPDIMNTEAFF; clone size: -; V gene: TRBV5-4; D gene: -; J gene: TRBJ1-1
CDR3 DNA: TGTGCCAGCAGCCCGTCAACTAGCGGGGGCTCCTACGAGCAGTACTTC; CDR3 protein: CASSPSTSGGSYEQYF; clone size: -; V gene: TRBV7-2; D gene: TRBD2; J gene: TRBJ2-7
CDR3 DNA: TGTGCCACTGGACTAGCGGGAGGCAATGAGCAGTTCTTC; CDR3 protein: CATGLAGGNEQFF; clone size: -; V gene: TRBV4-2; D gene: TRBD2; J gene: TRBJ2-1
CDR3 DNA: TGTGCCAGCAAACCGGGACAGGGAATTGAAAAACTGTTTTTT; CDR3 protein: CASKPGQGIEKLFF; clone size: few; V gene: TRBV19; D gene: TRBD1; J gene: TRBJ1-4
CDR3 DNA: TGTGCCAGCAGCCCTGGACTAGCGGGGGACCAAGAGACCCAGTACTTC; CDR3 protein: CASSPGLAGDQETQYF; clone size: -; V gene: TRBV5-6; D gene: TRBD2; J gene: TRBJ2-5
CDR3 DNA: TGTGCCAGCAGCGGTCATAGCACAGATACGCAGTATTTT; CDR3 protein: CASSGHSTDTQYF; clone size: -; V gene: TRBV9; D gene: -; J gene: TRBJ2-3
CDR3 DNA: TGTGCCACTCACGAGACAGGCTTCTACGAGCAGTACTTC; CDR3 protein: CATHETGFYEQYF; clone size: -; V gene: TRBV6-5; D gene: -; J gene: TRBJ2-7
CDR3 DNA: TGTGCAAGTCGCTTAGAGGGACAGGAGGAACACTATGGCTACACCTTC; CDR3 protein: CASRLEGQEEHYGYTF; clone size: once; V gene: TRBV12-2; D gene: -; J gene: TRBJ1-2
CDR3 DNA: TGTGCCAGTAAACCCCCAGGGGGCGCCTCTGGAAACACCATATATTTT; CDR3 protein: CASKPPGGASGNTIYF; clone size: -; V gene: TRBV28; D gene: TRBD1; J gene: TRBJ1-3
CDR3 DNA: TGTGCCAGCAGCCAGGCAGCGTATAATTCACCCCTCCACTTT; CDR3 protein: CASSQAAYNSPLHF; clone size: -; V gene: TRBV14; D gene: -; J gene: TRBJ1-6
CDR3 DNA: TGTGCCAGCAGCGGGGACACCCAAGAGACCCAGTACTTC; CDR3 protein: CASSGDTQETQYF; clone size: -; V gene: TRBV25-1; D gene: -; J gene: TRBJ2-5
CDR3 DNA: TGTGCCAGCAGCTCGGGGGGGCGGGGTAGCACAGATACGCAGTATTTT; CDR3 protein: CASSSGGRGSTDTQYF; clone size: few; V gene: TRBV7-2; D gene: TRBD2; J gene: TRBJ2-3
CDR3 DNA: TGTGCCAGCAGCGCACCCGATGGGACAGTCGATTCCAGCTCCTACAATGAGCAGTTCTTC; CDR3 protein: CASSAPDGTVDSSSYNEQFF; clone size: -; V gene: TRBV9; D gene: TRBD1; J gene: TRBJ2-1
CDR3 DNA: TGCGCCAGCAGCCCGCCCCCGGACAAAGGAAACACCATATATTTT; CDR3 protein: CASSPPPDKGNTIYF; clone size: -; V gene: TRBV4-3; D gene: -; J gene: TRBJ1-3
CDR3 DNA: TGTGCCAGCAGCCCCGCGGACACCGGGGAGCTGTTTTTT; CDR3 protein: CASSPADTGELFF; clone size: -; V gene: TRBV27; D gene: -; J gene: TRBJ2-2
CDR3 DNA: TGTGCCAGCAGTTTGAGAGATACGCAGTATTTT; CDR3 protein: CASSLRDTQYF; clone size: once; V gene: TRBV28; D gene: -; J gene: TRBJ2-3
CDR3 DNA: TGTGCCAGCAGTGAAGGGTTAGCGGGGGGCGCTATGCAAGAGACCCAGTACTTC; CDR3 protein: CASSEGLAGGAMQETQYF; clone size: -; V gene: TRBV6-1; D gene: TRBD2; J gene: TRBJ2-5
CDR3 DNA: TGTGCCAGCAGCTTGAGGGGCAATGAAAAACTGTTTTTT; CDR3 protein: CASSLRGNEKLFF; clone size: -; V gene: TRBV5-8; D gene: -; J gene: TRBJ1-4